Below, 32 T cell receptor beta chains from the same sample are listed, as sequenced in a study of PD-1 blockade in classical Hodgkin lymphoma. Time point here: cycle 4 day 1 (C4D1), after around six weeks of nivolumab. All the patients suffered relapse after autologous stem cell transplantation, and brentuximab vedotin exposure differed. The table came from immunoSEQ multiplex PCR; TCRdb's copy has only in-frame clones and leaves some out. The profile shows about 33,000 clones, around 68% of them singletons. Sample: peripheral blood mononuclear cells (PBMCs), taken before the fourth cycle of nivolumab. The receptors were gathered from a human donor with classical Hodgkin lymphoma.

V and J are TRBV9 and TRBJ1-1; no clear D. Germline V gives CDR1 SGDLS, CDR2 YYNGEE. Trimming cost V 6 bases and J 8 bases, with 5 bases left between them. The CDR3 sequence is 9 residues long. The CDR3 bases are TGTGCCAGCAAACCCGAAGCTTTCTTT. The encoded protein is CASKPEAFF.

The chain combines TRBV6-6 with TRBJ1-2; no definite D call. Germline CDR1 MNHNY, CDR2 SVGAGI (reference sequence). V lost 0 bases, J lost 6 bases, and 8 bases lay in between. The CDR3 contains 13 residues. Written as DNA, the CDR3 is TGTGCCAGCAGTTACTCTGAGCAGGATGGCTACACCTTC. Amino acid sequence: CASSYSEQDGYTF.

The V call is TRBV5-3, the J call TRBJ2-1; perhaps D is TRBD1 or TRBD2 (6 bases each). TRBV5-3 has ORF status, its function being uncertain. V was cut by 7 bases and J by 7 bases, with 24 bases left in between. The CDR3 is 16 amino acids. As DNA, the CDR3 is TGTGCCAGAGGGGCCTCTAGGGACGAAGGGGGGAATGAGCAGTTCTTC. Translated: CARGASRDEGGNEQFF.

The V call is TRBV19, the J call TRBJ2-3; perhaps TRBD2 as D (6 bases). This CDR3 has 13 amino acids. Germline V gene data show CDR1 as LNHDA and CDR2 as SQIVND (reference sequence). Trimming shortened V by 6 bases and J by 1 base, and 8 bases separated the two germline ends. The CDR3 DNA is TGTGCCAGTAGGGCTAGCGGCACAGATACGCAGTATTTT. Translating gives CASRASGTDTQYF. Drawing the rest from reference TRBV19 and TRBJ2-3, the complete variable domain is DGGITQSPKYLFRKEGQNVTLSCEQNLNHDAMYWYRQDPGQGLRLIYYSQIVNDFQKGDIAEGYSVSREKKESFPLTVTSAQKNPTAFYLCASRASGTDTQYFGPGTRLTVL.

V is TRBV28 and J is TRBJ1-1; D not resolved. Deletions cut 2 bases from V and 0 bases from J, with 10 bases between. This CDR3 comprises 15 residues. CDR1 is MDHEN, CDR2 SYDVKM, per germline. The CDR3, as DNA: TGTGCCAGCAGTTTAAGCGCAGCCATGAACACTGAAGCTTTCTTT. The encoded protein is CASSLSAAMNTEAFF.

The CDR3 DNA reads as TGTGCCAGCAGCGCCGACAGGGGGACAGATACGCAGTATTTT. This codes for CASSADRGTDTQYF. The chain combines TRBV7-9 with TRBJ2-3, with 9 bases lining up with TRBD1. The CDR3 extends over 14 amino acids. V was pared by 5 bases and J by 3 bases, with 3 bases of the junction left unmatched. CDR1 is SEHNR and CDR2 is FQNEAQ in the germline V gene (reference sequence).

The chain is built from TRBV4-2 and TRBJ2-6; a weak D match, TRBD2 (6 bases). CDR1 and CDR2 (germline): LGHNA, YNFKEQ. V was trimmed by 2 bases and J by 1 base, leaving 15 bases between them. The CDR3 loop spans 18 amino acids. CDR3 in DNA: TGTGCCAGCAGCCAAAATGGCCCGGGAGATTCTGGGGCCAACGTCCTGACTTTC. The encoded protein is CASSQNGPGDSGANVLTF.

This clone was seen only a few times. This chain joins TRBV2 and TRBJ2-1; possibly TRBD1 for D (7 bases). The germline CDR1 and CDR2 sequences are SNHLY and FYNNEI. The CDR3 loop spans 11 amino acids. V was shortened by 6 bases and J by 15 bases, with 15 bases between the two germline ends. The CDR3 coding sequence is TGTGCCAGCAGAGCAGGGGGGAATCGGTTCTTC. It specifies CASRAGGNRFF.

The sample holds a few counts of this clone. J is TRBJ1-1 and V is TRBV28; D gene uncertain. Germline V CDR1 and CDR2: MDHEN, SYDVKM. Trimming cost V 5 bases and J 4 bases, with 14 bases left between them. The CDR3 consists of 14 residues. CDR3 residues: CASSLGGLSTEAFF. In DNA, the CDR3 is TGTGCCAGCAGTCTCGGAGGGCTGAGCACTGAAGCTTTCTTT.

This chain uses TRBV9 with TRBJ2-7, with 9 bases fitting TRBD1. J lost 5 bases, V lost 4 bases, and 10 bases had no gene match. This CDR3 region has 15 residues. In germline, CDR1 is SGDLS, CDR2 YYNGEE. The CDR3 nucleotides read TGTGCCAGCAGCCTCCGACCGGGACAGGGCGACGAGCAGTACTTC. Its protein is CASSLRPGQGDEQYF.

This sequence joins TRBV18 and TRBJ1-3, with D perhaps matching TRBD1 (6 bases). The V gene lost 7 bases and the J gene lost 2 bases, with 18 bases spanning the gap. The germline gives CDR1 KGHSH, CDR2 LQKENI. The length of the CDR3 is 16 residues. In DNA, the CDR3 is TGTGCCAGCTACAACACCGGGGCAGGGGCTGGAAACACCATATATTTT. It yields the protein CASYNTGAGAGNTIYF.

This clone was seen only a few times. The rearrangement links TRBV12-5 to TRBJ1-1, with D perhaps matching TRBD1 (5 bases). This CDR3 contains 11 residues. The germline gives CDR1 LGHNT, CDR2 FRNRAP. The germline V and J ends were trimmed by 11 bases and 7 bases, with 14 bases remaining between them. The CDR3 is CAGKGPIEAFF. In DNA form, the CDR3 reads TGTGCTGGCAAGGGACCGATTGAAGCTTTCTTT.

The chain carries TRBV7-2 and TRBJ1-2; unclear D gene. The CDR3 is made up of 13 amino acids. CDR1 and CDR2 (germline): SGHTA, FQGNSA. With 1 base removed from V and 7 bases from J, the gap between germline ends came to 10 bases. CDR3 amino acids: CASSLDGVGGYTF. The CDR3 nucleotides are TGTGCCAGCAGCTTAGACGGGGTTGGTGGCTACACCTTC. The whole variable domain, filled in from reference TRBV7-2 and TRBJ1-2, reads GAGVSQSPSNKVTEKGKDVELRCDPISGHTALYWYRQSLGQGLEFLIYFQGNSAPDKSGLPSDRFSAERTGGSVSTLTIQRTQQEDSAVYLCASSLDGVGGYTFGSGTRLTVV.

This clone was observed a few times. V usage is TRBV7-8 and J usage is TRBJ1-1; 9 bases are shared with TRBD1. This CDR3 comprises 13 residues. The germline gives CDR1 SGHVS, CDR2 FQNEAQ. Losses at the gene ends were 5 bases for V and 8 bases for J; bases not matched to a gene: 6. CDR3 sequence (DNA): TGTGCCAGCAGCATCGGACAGGGGTTGGAAGCTTTCTTT. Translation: CASSIGQGLEAFF.

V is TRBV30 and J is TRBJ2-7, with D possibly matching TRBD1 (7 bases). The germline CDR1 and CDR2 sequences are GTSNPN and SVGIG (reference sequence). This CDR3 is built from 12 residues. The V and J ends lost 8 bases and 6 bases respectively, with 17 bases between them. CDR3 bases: TGTGCCGCCCATCAGGGGGGTGGCGAGCAGTACTTC. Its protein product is CAAHQGGGEQYF.

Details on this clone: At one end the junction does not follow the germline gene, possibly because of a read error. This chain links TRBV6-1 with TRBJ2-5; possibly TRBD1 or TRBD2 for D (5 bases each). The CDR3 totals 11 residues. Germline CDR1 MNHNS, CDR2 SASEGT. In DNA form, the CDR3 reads TGTGCCAGCAGCCCGGGACCCCTCTACGACTTC. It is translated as CASSPGPLYDF.

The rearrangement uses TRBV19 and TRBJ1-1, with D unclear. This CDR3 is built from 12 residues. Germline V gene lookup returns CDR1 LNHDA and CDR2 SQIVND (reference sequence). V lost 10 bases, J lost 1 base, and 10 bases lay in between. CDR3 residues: CATQRTNTEAFF. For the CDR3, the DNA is TGTGCCACCCAACGCACGAACACTGAAGCTTTCTTT.

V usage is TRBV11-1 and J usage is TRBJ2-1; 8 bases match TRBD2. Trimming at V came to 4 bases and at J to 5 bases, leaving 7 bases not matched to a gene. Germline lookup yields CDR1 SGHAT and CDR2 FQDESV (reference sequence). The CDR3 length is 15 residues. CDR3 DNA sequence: TGTGCCAGCAGCTCTCGGGGGGGACTTAACAATGAGCAGTTCTTC. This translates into CASSSRGGLNNEQFF.

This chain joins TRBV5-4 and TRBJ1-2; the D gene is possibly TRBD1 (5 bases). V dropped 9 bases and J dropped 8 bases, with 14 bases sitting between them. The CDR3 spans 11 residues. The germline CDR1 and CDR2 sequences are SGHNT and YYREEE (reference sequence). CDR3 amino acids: CATPGLRGYTF. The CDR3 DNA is TGTGCCACCCCAGGGTTACGAGGCTACACCTTC. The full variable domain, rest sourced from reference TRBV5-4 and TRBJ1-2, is ETGVTQSPTHLIKTRGQQVTLRCSSQSGHNTVSWYQQALGQGPQFIFQYYREEENGRGNFPPRFSGLQFPNYSSELNVNALELDDSALYLCATPGLRGYTFGSGTRLTVV.

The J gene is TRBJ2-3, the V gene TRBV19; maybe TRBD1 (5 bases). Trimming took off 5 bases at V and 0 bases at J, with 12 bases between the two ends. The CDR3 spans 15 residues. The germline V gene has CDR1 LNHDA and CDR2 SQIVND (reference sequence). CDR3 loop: CASSFGAFSTDTQYF. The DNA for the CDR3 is TGTGCCAGTAGTTTTGGGGCTTTCAGCACAGATACGCAGTATTTT.

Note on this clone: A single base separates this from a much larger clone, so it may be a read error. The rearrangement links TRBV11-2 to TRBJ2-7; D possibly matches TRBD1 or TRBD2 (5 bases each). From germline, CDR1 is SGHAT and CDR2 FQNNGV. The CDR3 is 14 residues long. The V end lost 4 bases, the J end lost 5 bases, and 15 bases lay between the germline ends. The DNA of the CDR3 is TGTGCCAGCAGCTCTTTCCGGGGCTACGACGAGCAGTACTTC. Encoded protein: CASSSFRGYDEQYF.

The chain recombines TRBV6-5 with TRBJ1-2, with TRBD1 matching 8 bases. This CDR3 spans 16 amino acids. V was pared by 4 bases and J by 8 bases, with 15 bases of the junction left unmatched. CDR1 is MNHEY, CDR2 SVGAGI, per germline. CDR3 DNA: TGTGCCAGCAGTTTCACAACAGGCGGGACAGGACGCGGCTACACCTTC. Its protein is CASSFTTGGTGRGYTF.

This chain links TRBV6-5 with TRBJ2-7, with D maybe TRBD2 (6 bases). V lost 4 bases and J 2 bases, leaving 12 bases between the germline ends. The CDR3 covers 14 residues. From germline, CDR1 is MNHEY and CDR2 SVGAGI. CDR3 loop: CASSSLAAAYEQYF. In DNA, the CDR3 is TGTGCCAGCAGTTCTTTAGCGGCCGCCTACGAGCAGTACTTC.

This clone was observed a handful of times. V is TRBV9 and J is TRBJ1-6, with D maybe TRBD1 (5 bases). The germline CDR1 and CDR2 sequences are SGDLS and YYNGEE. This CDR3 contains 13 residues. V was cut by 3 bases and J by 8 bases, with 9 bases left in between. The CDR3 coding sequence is TGTGCCAGCAGCGGGGGCGAATATTCACCCCTCCACTTT. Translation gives CASSGGEYSPLHF.

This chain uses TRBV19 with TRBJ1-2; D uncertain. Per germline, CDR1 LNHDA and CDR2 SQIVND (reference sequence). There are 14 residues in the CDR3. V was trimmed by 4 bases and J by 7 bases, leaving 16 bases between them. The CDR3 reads CASSKEGAAGGYTF. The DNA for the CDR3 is TGTGCCAGTAGTAAGGAGGGAGCAGCAGGTGGCTACACCTTC.

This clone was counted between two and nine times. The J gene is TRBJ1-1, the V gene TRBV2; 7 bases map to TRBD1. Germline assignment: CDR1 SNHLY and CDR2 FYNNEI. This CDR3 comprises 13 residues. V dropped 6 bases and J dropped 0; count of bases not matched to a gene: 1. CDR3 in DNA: TGTGCCAGCAGGGGACAGATGAACACTGAAGCTTTCTTT. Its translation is CASRGQMNTEAFF.

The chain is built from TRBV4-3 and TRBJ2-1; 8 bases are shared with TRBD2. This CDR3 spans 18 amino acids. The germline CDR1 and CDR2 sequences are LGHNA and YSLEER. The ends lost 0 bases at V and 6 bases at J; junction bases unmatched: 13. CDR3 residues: CASSQDLSGSYTFNEQFF. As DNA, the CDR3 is TGCGCCAGCAGCCAAGATCTGAGCGGGAGCTATACGTTCAATGAGCAGTTCTTC.

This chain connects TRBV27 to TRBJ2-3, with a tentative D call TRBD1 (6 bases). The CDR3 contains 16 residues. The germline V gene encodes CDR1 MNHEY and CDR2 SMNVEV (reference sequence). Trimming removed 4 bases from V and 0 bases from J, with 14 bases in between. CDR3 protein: CASSSLGGFSTDTQYF. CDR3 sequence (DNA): TGTGCCAGCAGTTCTCTTGGGGGCTTTAGCACAGATACGCAGTATTTT.

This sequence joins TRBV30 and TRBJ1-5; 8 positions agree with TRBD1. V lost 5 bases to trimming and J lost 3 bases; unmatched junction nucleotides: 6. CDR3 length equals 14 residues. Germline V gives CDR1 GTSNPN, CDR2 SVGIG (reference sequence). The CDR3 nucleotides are TGTGCCTGGCAGACAGGGGCGGTCAATCAGCCCCAGCATTTT. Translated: CAWQTGAVNQPQHF.

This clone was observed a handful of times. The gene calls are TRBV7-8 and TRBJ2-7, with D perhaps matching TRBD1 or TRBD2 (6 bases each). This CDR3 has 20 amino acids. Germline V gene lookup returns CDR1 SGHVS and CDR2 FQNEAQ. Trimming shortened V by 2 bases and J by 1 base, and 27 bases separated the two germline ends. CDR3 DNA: TGTGCCAGCAGCTTACCCGGGAAGGGGGAGGAGGGAGCAATTTCCTACGAGCAGTACTTC. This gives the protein CASSLPGKGEEGAISYEQYF.

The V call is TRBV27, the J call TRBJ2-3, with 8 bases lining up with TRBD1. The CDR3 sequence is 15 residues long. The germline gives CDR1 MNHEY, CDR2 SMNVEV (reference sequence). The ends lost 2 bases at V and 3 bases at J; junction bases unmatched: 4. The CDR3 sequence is CASSLGDRPTDTQYF. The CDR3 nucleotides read TGTGCCAGCAGTTTAGGGGACAGGCCAACAGATACGCAGTATTTT.

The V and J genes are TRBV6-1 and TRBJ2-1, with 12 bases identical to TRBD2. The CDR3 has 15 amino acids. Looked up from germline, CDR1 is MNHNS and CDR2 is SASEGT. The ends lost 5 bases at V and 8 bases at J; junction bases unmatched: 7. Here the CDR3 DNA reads TGTGCCAGCAGTTTCAGGACTAGCGGGGAAGATGAGCAGTTCTTC. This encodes CASSFRTSGEDEQFF.